These 15 T cell receptor beta chains share one sample of origin, sequenced in a study of blood T cell repertoires in COVID-19. Assay used: immunoSEQ multiplex PCR; TCRdb lists only in-frame clones, some missing. The sample holds 250,000 to 300,000 clones, under 90% seen once. Sequenced: peripheral blood. Receptors originate from a man aged 50 to 60 with acute or convalescent COVID-19.

This chain joins TRBV3-1 (or the pseudogene TRBV3-2) and TRBJ1-2; unclear D gene. CDR1 is LGHDT and CDR2 is YNNKEL in the germline V gene (reference sequence). The length of the CDR3 is 13 residues. The V and J ends lost 3 bases and 5 bases respectively, with 10 bases between them. CDR3 in amino acids: CASSHQAGYGYTF. CDR3 bases: TGTGCCAGCAGCCACCAGGCTGGGTATGGCTACACCTTC.

The chain links TRBV28 to TRBJ2-2; 8 bases line up with TRBD2. The germline CDR1 and CDR2 sequences are MDHEN and SYDVKM. CDR3 length equals 14 residues. V lost 6 bases, J lost 5 bases, and 5 bases stayed unmatched. The CDR3 sequence is CASSPGTRTGELFF. DNA for the CDR3: TGTGCCAGCAGCCCCGGGACTAGGACCGGGGAGCTGTTTTTT. Full variable domain (rest looked up from reference TRBV28 and TRBJ2-2): DVKVTQSSRYLVKRTGEKVFLECVQDMDHENMFWYRQDPGLGLRLIYFSYDVKMKEKGDIPEGYSVSREKKERFSLILESASTNQTSMYLCASSPGTRTGELFFGEGSRLTVL.

This chain connects TRBV7-3 to TRBJ2-3; TRBD2 aligns across 10 bases. The germline V gene has CDR1 SGHTA and CDR2 FQGTGA. The CDR3 spans 18 residues. V shed 4 bases and J 0 bases; nucleotides not matched to a gene: 10. CDR3 bases: TGTGCCAGCAGCTATCTAGCGGGGGTCCCTTCGAGCACAGATACGCAGTATTTT. Translation gives CASSYLAGVPSSTDTQYF.

The chain recombines TRBV11-1 with TRBJ1-6, with a possible D match to TRBD1 (5 bases). V lost 4 bases to trimming and J lost 8 bases, with 18 bases between them. The CDR3 totals 16 residues. The V gene's germline CDR1 is SGHAT and CDR2 FQDESV (reference sequence). The CDR3 region has the DNA TGTGCCAGCAGCTCTTTTTTCGACAGAGAGGATTCACCCCTCCACTTT. It codes for CASSSFFDREDSPLHF.

This clone has a single count. This chain connects TRBV18 to TRBJ1-5; D uncertain. This CDR3 contains 16 residues. The germline V gene has CDR1 KGHSH and CDR2 LQKENI. Trimming shortened V by 0 bases and J by 0 bases, and 9 bases separated the two germline ends. In DNA form, the CDR3 reads TGTGCCAGCTCACCACCGATGAGTAATAGCAATCAGCCCCAGCATTTT. This gives the protein CASSPPMSNSNQPQHF.

This sequence joins TRBV11-2 and TRBJ2-7; D ambiguous. Germline V gene data show CDR1 as SGHAT and CDR2 as FQNNGV. The CDR3 has 13 residues. V lost 3 bases to trimming and J lost 7 bases, with 13 bases between them. The CDR3 sequence: CASSLIVEVEQYF. Here the CDR3 DNA reads TGTGCCAGCAGCTTGATCGTAGAAGTGGAGCAGTACTTC.

This chain uses TRBV13 with TRBJ1-5; 8 nucleotides match TRBD1. Germline V CDR1 and CDR2: PRHDT, FYEKMQ (reference sequence). V shed 5 bases, J shed 4 bases, and the junction held 7 bases outside the gene matches. This CDR3 is built from 15 residues. The CDR3 is CASSQGRTGNQPQHF. CDR3 DNA sequence: TGTGCCAGCAGCCAGGGTAGGACAGGGAATCAGCCCCAGCATTTT.

The table lists this clone with a count of one. V gene TRBV30 combines with J gene TRBJ1-1; unclear D gene. The germline V gene encodes CDR1 GTSNPN and CDR2 SVGIG (reference sequence). V was cut by 0 bases and J by 5 bases, with 7 bases left in between. The CDR3 is 12 residues long. For the CDR3, the DNA is TGTGCCTGGAGTGTAATCCGGACTGAAGCTTTCTTT. This sequence encodes CAWSVIRTEAFF.

The chain joins TRBV19 to TRBJ2-5; D possibly corresponds to TRBD1 (6 bases). The CDR3 loop spans 14 amino acids. Trimming removed 2 bases at V and 3 bases at J, with 10 bases between. Germline V gives CDR1 LNHDA, CDR2 SQIVND (reference sequence). CDR3 region: CASSIKGHKETQYF. The CDR3 nucleotides read TGTGCCAGTAGTATAAAGGGACACAAAGAGACCCAGTACTTC.

The chain uses TRBV3-1 (or the pseudogene TRBV3-2) and TRBJ1-1, with D uncertain. Trimming pared 7 bases from V and 0 bases from J, leaving 12 bases between. The CDR3 sequence is 14 residues long. From germline, CDR1 is LGHDT and CDR2 YNNKEL (reference sequence). The CDR3 protein is CASTSPSVNTEAFF. CDR3 sequence (DNA): TGTGCCAGCACCTCGCCGAGCGTGAACACTGAAGCTTTCTTT.

V usage is TRBV5-4 and J usage is TRBJ2-5; 9 nucleotides match TRBD1. Unmatched junction bases numbered 9, after V lost 7 bases and J lost 5 bases. Germline CDR1 reads SGHNT; CDR2 reads YYREEE (reference sequence). This CDR3 has 14 amino acids. CDR3 amino acids: CASLRQGVRETQYF. CDR3 coding DNA: TGTGCCAGCCTGAGACAGGGGGTAAGGGAGACCCAGTACTTC.

This clone was counted only a few times. This chain uses TRBV6-5 with TRBJ1-2; the D gene is possibly TRBD1 (6 bases). This CDR3 has 11 residues. Germline V gene sequence: CDR1 MNHEY, CDR2 SVGAGI. V lost 8 bases and J 6 bases, leaving 10 bases between the germline ends. The CDR3 DNA sequence: TGTGCCAGCGGGGGCAGAGATGGCTACACCTTC. This translates into CASGGRDGYTF.

This chain links TRBV3-1 (or the pseudogene TRBV3-2) with TRBJ2-7; no clear D gene. Germline V gives CDR1 LGHDT, CDR2 YNNKEL (reference sequence). The CDR3 is made up of 13 amino acids. The V gene lost 5 bases and the J gene lost 2 bases, with 10 bases spanning the gap. This CDR3 reads CASSERLAYEQYF. The CDR3 DNA reads as TGTGCCAGCAGCGAAAGGCTAGCCTACGAGCAGTACTTC.

CDR3 nucleotide sequence: TGTGCCAGTAGTCAGGACAGGGGGCCGACTGAAAAACTGTTTTTT. Its translation is CASSQDRGPTEKLFF. This chain joins TRBV19 and TRBJ1-4; 11 positions agree with TRBD1. V was clipped by 5 bases and J by 7 bases; unmatched bases: 6. The CDR3 consists of 15 residues. Germline CDR1 and CDR2: LNHDA and SQIVND (reference sequence).

CDR3 protein: CASSQDGGDQPQHF. The CDR3 DNA reads as TGTGCCAGCAGCCAAGACGGCGGAGATCAGCCCCAGCATTTT. The V gene is TRBV4-2, the J gene TRBJ1-5; D gene ambiguous. Trimming pared 0 bases from V and 5 bases from J, leaving 8 bases between. Germline V gene lookup returns CDR1 LGHNA and CDR2 YNFKEQ. The CDR3 consists of 14 residues.